Shown below are 29 T cell receptor beta chains from a single sample sequenced in a study of human T cells and chemical hapten exposure. Time point noted: pre-sensitization, week 0. Sample treatment: therapeutic diphenylcyclopropenone sensitization with weekly scalp DPC. TCRdb independently ran MiXCR on the RACE reads; one entry per CDR3 protein. This table holds around 250,000 distinct CDR3 sequences, 7.5% to 9% found once. This specimen consisted of whole blood, obtained in connection with sensitization to the hapten diphenylcyclopropenone (DPC). The source of these receptors is a woman aged 40 to 49 with alopecia areata. Some clones in this sample may be carry-over from other donors' samples.

This clonotype showed up many times. This rearrangement joins TRBV29-1 to TRBJ1-1; possibly TRBD1 for D (6 bases). In germline, CDR1 is SQVTM, CDR2 ANQGSEA. V was shortened by 6 bases and J by 8 bases, with 13 bases between the two germline ends. The CDR3 loop spans 11 amino acids. CDR3 amino acids: CSVPQGREAFF. CDR3 sequence (DNA): TGCAGCGTCCCCCAGGGGCGGGAAGCTTTCTTT.

The V call is TRBV9, the J call TRBJ2-2; no firm D call. The CDR3 is made up of 12 amino acids. Per germline, CDR1 SGDLS and CDR2 YYNGEE. CDR3 DNA sequence: TGTGCTTCGGGCCACAACACCGGGGAGCTGTTTTTT. It translates to CASGHNTGELFF.

This clonotype was seen a handful of times. In DNA, the CDR3 is TGTGCCAGCAGTTCGACTAGCGGGAGGAGAGGAGAGCAGTACTTC. Translating gives CASSSTSGRRGEQYF. The genes are TRBV27 and TRBJ2-7; 13 positions match TRBD2. Trimming took 4 bases from V and 7 from J; bases not matched to a gene: 7. The germline V gene encodes CDR1 MNHEY and CDR2 SMNVEV (reference sequence). The CDR3 sequence is 15 residues long.

The genes are TRBV6-6 and TRBJ2-7; D uncertain. The V end lost 6 bases, the J end lost 7 bases, and 10 bases lay between the germline ends. Per germline, CDR1 MNHNY and CDR2 SVGAGI (reference sequence). The CDR3 runs to 11 residues. The CDR3 sequence is CASSPQLEQYF. CDR3 DNA sequence: TGTGCCAGCAGCCCACAGTTAGAGCAGTACTTC.

This sequence joins TRBV12-3 or TRBV12-4 and TRBJ2-2; 11 positions agree with TRBD2. This CDR3 has 15 residues. Trimming cost V 6 bases and J 3 bases; bases outside gene matches: 3. CDR3 bases: TGTGCCAGCAGCAAGGGACTAGCGGACACCGGGGAGCTGTTTTTT. The encoded protein is CASSKGLADTGELFF.

This clonotype showed up just a few times. The chain is built from TRBV4-2 and TRBJ1-5, with D perhaps TRBD1 (5 bases). The CDR3 covers 18 residues. Germline CDR1 LGHNA, CDR2 YNFKEQ. Trimming took off 2 bases at V and 4 bases at J, with 21 bases between the two ends. The CDR3 reads CASSQFPLGREVNQPQHF. The CDR3 nucleotides are TGTGCCAGCAGCCAATTTCCACTGGGACGGGAGGTAAATCAGCCCCAGCATTTT.

V usage is TRBV4-3 and J usage is TRBJ2-3; no clear D. The CDR3 runs to 13 residues. Trimming took off 2 bases at V and 2 bases at J, with 5 bases between the two ends. Germline V gives CDR1 LGHNA, CDR2 YSLEER. The CDR3 DNA sequence: TGCGCCAGCAGCCAATGGTTCACAGATACGCAGTATTTT. It codes for CASSQWFTDTQYF.

Only a few counts were recorded for this clonotype. V usage is TRBV20-1 and J usage is TRBJ1-5; TRBD1 agrees at 9 bases. CDR1 is DFQATT, CDR2 SNEGSKA, per germline (reference sequence). This CDR3 is 17 amino acids long. V lost 1 base, J lost 2 bases, and 9 bases stayed unmatched. This CDR3 is CSARAGQGTVGNQPQHF. The CDR3 DNA reads TGCAGTGCTAGAGCGGGACAGGGCACCGTCGGCAATCAGCCCCAGCATTTT.

Only a few counts were recorded for this clonotype. The chain links TRBV5-1 to TRBJ2-1; 7 bases fit TRBD2. The CDR3 consists of 16 residues. V shed 0 bases, J shed 10 bases, and the junction held 13 bases outside the gene matches. Germline CDR1 SGHRS, CDR2 YFSETQ. The CDR3, as DNA: TGCGCCAGCAGCTTGGTGGGCGGGAGTTCTCGGGAAGAGCAGTTCTTC. It codes for CASSLVGGSSREEQFF.

The rearrangement joins TRBV28 to TRBJ2-3, with 9 bases matching TRBD2. There are 16 residues in the CDR3. CDR1 and CDR2 from the germline V gene are MDHEN and SYDVKM. The J segment lost 1 base and the V segment lost 3 bases, leaving 5 bases of the junction unmatched. In DNA, the CDR3 is TGTGCCAGCAGTTTGGCGGGAGGGCCTCGCACAGATACGCAGTATTTT. Translation gives CASSLAGGPRTDTQYF.

The chain recombines TRBV2 with TRBJ1-2; 9 nucleotides align to TRBD1. The CDR3 runs 16 residues. The V and J ends lost 11 bases and 2 bases, in that order; junction bases with no gene match: 15. Per germline, CDR1 SNHLY and CDR2 FYNNEI. Here the CDR3 DNA reads TGTGCCTCGCTACCCGGGACAGGGACCTGGAACTATGGCTACACCTTC. Its protein product is CASLPGTGTWNYGYTF. Using reference TRBV2 and TRBJ1-2 for the parts outside the CDR3, the full variable domain is EPEVTQTPSHQVTQMGQEVILRCVPISNHLYFYWYRQILGQKVEFLVSFYNNEISEKSEIFDDQFSVERPDGSNFTLKIRSTKLEDSAMYFCASLPGTGTWNYGYTFGSGTRLTVV.

As to this clonotype: This clone may be a read error of a much larger clone one base away. The V gene is TRBV20-1, the J gene TRBJ2-1; 7 bases are shared with TRBD2. Trimming cost V 0 bases and J 14 bases; bases outside gene matches: 16. Germline CDR1 reads DFQATT; CDR2 reads SNEGSKA (reference sequence). The CDR3 loop spans 15 amino acids. The CDR3 nucleotides read TGCAGTGCTAGAGATAGGGCAGCGGGATCCTCCGGGGAGTTCTTC. Translating it yields CSARDRAAGSSGEFF.

The table lists this clonotype with a few counts. The chain combines TRBV29-1 with TRBJ2-3; 9 bases map to TRBD1. Germline CDR1 SQVTM, CDR2 ANQGSEA. V shed 4 bases and J 3 bases; nucleotides not matched to a gene: 8. This CDR3 is 15 amino acids long. The CDR3 DNA reads as TGCAGCGTTGTTTTCGGGACAGGGCGTACAGATACGCAGTATTTT. Amino acid sequence: CSVVFGTGRTDTQYF.

This clonotype was counted ten times or more. The rearrangement joins TRBV12-3 or TRBV12-4 to TRBJ1-1, with TRBD1 identical over 7 bases. The CDR3 has 14 amino acids. J gave up 7 bases and V 6 bases, and 11 bases lay outside the gene matches. The CDR3 sequence: CASRRSGGKGEAFF. CDR3 sequence (DNA): TGTGCCAGCAGGCGATCAGGGGGTAAGGGTGAAGCTTTCTTT.

This clonotype turned up a few times. The J gene is TRBJ2-7, the V gene TRBV7-9; D is possibly TRBD1 or TRBD2 (5 bases each). CDR3 length equals 13 residues. Trimming removed 5 bases from V and 7 bases from J, with 15 bases in between. The germline V gene has CDR1 SEHNR and CDR2 FQNEAQ (reference sequence). The DNA for the CDR3 is TGTGCCAGCAGCCGAACTGAGGGGAGAGAGCAGTACTTC. It specifies CASSRTEGREQYF.

This sequence joins TRBV9 and TRBJ2-7; D might be TRBD2 (5 bases). Per the germline V gene, CDR1 is SGDLS and CDR2 is YYNGEE. This CDR3 contains 14 residues. The ends were cut back, 1 base at V and 5 bases at J, with 13 bases in the middle. The CDR3 spells CASSVRSTGDEQYF. The CDR3 coding sequence is TGTGCCAGCAGCGTACGTTCGACCGGGGACGAGCAGTACTTC.

This clonotype was counted many times. The chain has TRBV4-1 and TRBJ2-1; D gene unclear. The germline V gene encodes CDR1 MGHRA and CDR2 YSYEKL. V was cut by 1 base and J by 7 bases, with 14 bases left in between. The CDR3 sequence is 15 residues long. This chain's CDR3 is CASSQAWARRNEQFF. Written as DNA, the CDR3 is TGCGCCAGCAGCCAAGCGTGGGCTAGGAGAAATGAGCAGTTCTTC.

This clonotype was observed at least ten times. The J gene is TRBJ2-4, the V gene TRBV29-1; D uncertain. The CDR3 has 15 residues. Germline values: CDR1 SQVTM, CDR2 ANQGSEA. Between the trimmed V and J ends, which lost 7 bases and 1 base, there was a span of 17 bases. Written as DNA, the CDR3 is TGCAGCGCCGGTATTCCTACCTACGCCAAAAACATTCAGTACTTC. It encodes CSAGIPTYAKNIQYF.

The sample holds a few counts of this clonotype. The chain uses TRBV6-5 and TRBJ2-3, with 8 bases lining up with TRBD2. Germline CDR1 MNHEY, CDR2 SVGAGI. CDR3 length equals 15 residues. Losses at the gene ends were 5 bases for V and 6 bases for J; bases not matched to a gene: 10. Here the CDR3 reads CASSTYRAGADTQYF. Written as DNA, the CDR3 is TGTGCCAGCAGTACCTATAGAGCGGGAGCGGATACGCAGTATTTT.

This clonotype was seen a handful of times. The chain carries TRBV20-1 and TRBJ2-2, with 7 bases lining up with TRBD2. V lost 1 base to trimming and J lost 1 base; unmatched junction nucleotides: 3. This CDR3 has 15 amino acids. Germline CDR1 and CDR2: DFQATT and SNEGSKA (reference sequence). The CDR3 reads CSARAGTMNTGELFF. CDR3 in DNA: TGCAGTGCTAGAGCGGGGACTATGAACACCGGGGAGCTGTTTTTT.

This chain uses TRBV6-2 or TRBV6-3 with TRBJ2-5; possibly TRBD1 for D (6 bases). This CDR3 spans 15 amino acids. CDR1 is MNHEY and CDR2 is SVGEGT in the germline V gene. Deletions cut 0 bases from V and 0 bases from J, with 8 bases between. CDR3 in amino acids: CASSYSWTDQETQYF. CDR3 sequence (DNA): TGTGCCAGCAGTTACTCGTGGACAGACCAAGAGACCCAGTACTTC.

The V and J genes are TRBV7-9 and TRBJ2-3, with 9 bases lining up with TRBD2. The J segment lost 2 bases and the V segment lost 6 bases, leaving 6 bases of the junction unmatched. CDR1 SEHNR and CDR2 FQNEAQ come from the germline V gene (reference sequence). CDR3 length: 15 residues. Here the CDR3 DNA reads TGTGCCAGCAGGAGCGGGAGGCTCATCACAGATACGCAGTATTTT. It codes for CASRSGRLITDTQYF.

The V gene is TRBV20-1, the J gene TRBJ2-3; 9 bases are shared with TRBD2. CDR1 and CDR2 from the germline V gene are DFQATT and SNEGSKA (reference sequence). J gave up 5 bases and V 1 base, and 7 bases lay outside the gene matches. There are 15 residues in the CDR3. DNA for the CDR3: TGCAGTGCTAGAGGGCGCCCTAGCGGGATAGATACGCAGTATTTT. It encodes CSARGRPSGIDTQYF.

This clonotype has only a few counts. V gene TRBV20-1 combines with J gene TRBJ2-3, with D perhaps matching TRBD2 (6 bases). The CDR3 sequence is 15 residues long. V dropped 6 bases and J dropped 3 bases, with 19 bases sitting between them. Per the germline V gene, CDR1 is DFQATT and CDR2 is SNEGSKA (reference sequence). Here the CDR3 reads CSASGHREWTDTQYF. The CDR3 nucleotides read TGCAGTGCCTCAGGGCACCGGGAGTGGACAGATACGCAGTATTTT.

This clonotype was seen a handful of times. The V gene is TRBV28, the J gene TRBJ1-1; 8 bases align to TRBD1. Losses at the gene ends were 5 bases for V and 5 bases for J; bases not matched to a gene: 7. From germline, CDR1 is MDHEN and CDR2 SYDVKM. The CDR3 extends over 14 amino acids. As DNA, the CDR3 is TGTGCCAGCAGTGCGGCCAGGGGGCCGACTGAAGCTTTCTTT. Translation gives CASSAARGPTEAFF.

A remark on this clonotype: A clone one base away is much larger, so this may be a read error. The rearrangement links TRBV7-9 to TRBJ2-1, with TRBD2 matching over 12 bases. The CDR3 is made up of 15 amino acids. Germline loops: CDR1 SEHNR, CDR2 FQNEAQ (reference sequence). The CDR3 region is CASSWGLAGDNEQSF. For the CDR3, the DNA is TGTGCCAGCAGCTGGGGACTAGCGGGTGACAATGAGCAGTCCTTC.

The table lists this clonotype with a few counts. V gene TRBV6-4 combines with J gene TRBJ1-1; D is unclear. V lost 2 bases and J 2 bases, leaving 6 bases between the germline ends. Germline lookup yields CDR1 MRHNA and CDR2 SNTAGT. This CDR3 comprises 13 residues. The CDR3 loop reads CASSDGFNTEAFF. The CDR3 bases are TGTGCCAGCAGTGACGGTTTTAACACTGAAGCTTTCTTT.

The table lists this clonotype with a few counts. The chain uses TRBV6-5 and TRBJ2-7, with 8 bases lining up with TRBD1. The CDR3 has 16 amino acids. With 5 bases clipped from V and 0 bases from J, the junction kept 9 bases outside the gene matches. Germline loops: CDR1 MNHEY, CDR2 SVGAGI. The CDR3 nucleotides read TGTGCCAGCAGTAAGTGGACAGGGCGGAACTCCTACGAGCAGTACTTC. It specifies CASSKWTGRNSYEQYF.

In its sample, this clonotype was seen a few times. This chain uses TRBV29-1 with TRBJ1-2; D is unclear. Trimming stripped 1 base from V and 3 bases from J, with 9 bases between. CDR1 is SQVTM, CDR2 ANQGSEA, per germline. The CDR3 length is 13 residues. Here the CDR3 reads CSVEASFYYGYTF. In DNA, the CDR3 is TGCAGCGTTGAAGCCTCATTTTACTATGGCTACACCTTC.